These T cell receptor beta chains were read from a single sample in a study of T cells in Graves' hyperthyroidism and ophthalmopathy. TCRdb processed the multiplex PCR reads anew with MiXCR; each CDR3 protein has one entry. The data contain hundreds of thousands of distinct CDR3 sequences, about 38% of them seen just once; the ten biggest clones take up about 8.9%. The sample comprised blood. Receptors originate from a young man with Graves' hyperthyroidism. The CDR3 runs from the conserved cysteine through the conserved F or W. The D gene is left open where the match is weak. Not every row has a clone size; where given, it reads once, few, many or a size class.

D,J,size,V,DNA,CDR3
TRBD1,TRBJ2-7,-,TRBV9,TGTGCCAGCAGCGTAGCCGGGACAGGGAAGAACGAGCAGTACTTC,CASSVAGTGKNEQYF
-,TRBJ2-7,-,TRBV19,TGTGCCAGTACCTCGGACAGCTCGGGAGAGCAGTACTTC,CASTSDSSGEQYF
-,TRBJ2-5,many,TRBV19,TGTGCCAGTAGTGACGGGACTGCCTCGGTGACCCAGTACTTC,CASSDGTASVTQYF
-,TRBJ2-7,many,TRBV6-5,TGTGCCAGCAGGACAGGAGGCGAGCAGTACTTC,CASRTGGEQYF
TRBD1,TRBJ1-6,-,TRBV7-7,TGTGCCAGCGGACAGGGGTCACGATCACCCCTCCACTTT,CASGQGSRSPLHF
-,TRBJ2-7,-,TRBV7-2,TGTGCCAGCACCCCGGGGGGCCACGAGCAGTACTTC,CASTPGGHEQYF
-,TRBJ2-2,many,TRBV7-9,TGTGCCAGCAGCCCGCCTTCGGGGGAGCTGTTTTTT,CASSPPSGELFF
-,TRBJ2-7,-,TRBV29-1,TGCAGCGTTGAGAACGGTCGGGAGCAGTACTTC,CSVENGREQYF
-,TRBJ1-1,many,TRBV10-1,TGCGCCAGCAGTGAGTCCCCCGGTAATGCTTTCTTT,CASSESPGNAFF
-,TRBJ2-7,many,TRBV7-6,TGTGCCAGCAGCCCGGACGCCTACGAGCAGTACTTC,CASSPDAYEQYF
-,TRBJ1-4,many,TRBV29-1,TGCAGCGTTGTGGGTTGGGGTAATGAAAAACTGTTTTTT,CSVVGWGNEKLFF
-,TRBJ2-7,-,TRBV7-2,TGTGCCAGCAGCTTCCGATTCGGGAAAGACGAGCAGTACTTC,CASSFRFGKDEQYF
-,TRBJ2-6,-,TRBV29-1,TGCAGCGTTGAAGGGGGAAACACTGAAGCTTTC,CSVEGGNTEAF
TRBD2,TRBJ2-7,-,TRBV12-3/TRBV12-4,TGTGCCAGCAGAACACCTAGCGGGGAACACCAATTCTCCTACGAGCAGTACTTC,CASRTPSGEHQFSYEQYF
-,TRBJ1-3,many,TRBV7-6,TGTGCCAGCAGCTTAGGTGGGGCAGGACCTGGAAACACCATATATTTT,CASSLGGAGPGNTIYF
-,TRBJ2-7,many,TRBV7-9,TGCGCCAGCAGCTTGGCCACGGGGTACGAGCAGTACTTC,CASSLATGYEQYF
-,TRBJ1-1,-,TRBV5-1,TGCGCCAGCAGCTTTGGGGATGGTGAAGCTTTCTTT,CASSFGDGEAFF